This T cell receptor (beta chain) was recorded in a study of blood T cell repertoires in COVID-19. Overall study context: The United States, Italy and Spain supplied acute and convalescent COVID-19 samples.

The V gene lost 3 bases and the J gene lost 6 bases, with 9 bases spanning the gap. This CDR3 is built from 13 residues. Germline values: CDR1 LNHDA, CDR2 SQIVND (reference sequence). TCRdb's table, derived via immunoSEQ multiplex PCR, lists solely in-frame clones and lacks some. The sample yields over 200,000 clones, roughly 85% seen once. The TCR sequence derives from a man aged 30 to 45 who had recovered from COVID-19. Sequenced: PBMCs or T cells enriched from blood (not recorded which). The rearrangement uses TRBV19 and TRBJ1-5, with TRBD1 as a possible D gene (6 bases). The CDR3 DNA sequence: TGTGCCAGTAGTATCAGGGGTATTCAGCCCCAGCATTTT. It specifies CASSIRGIQPQHF. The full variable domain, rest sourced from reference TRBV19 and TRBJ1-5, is DGGITQSPKYLFRKEGQNVTLSCEQNLNHDAMYWYRQDPGQGLRLIYYSQIVNDFQKGDIAEGYSVSREKKESFPLTVTSAQKNPTAFYLCASSIRGIQPQHFGDGTRLSIL.